This T cell receptor beta chain was captured in a study of sequential checkpoint blockade in melanoma. On the study more broadly: DNA from 70 to 95 pretreatment tumor samples underwent TCRβ immunosequencing.

Stated treatment: randomized to nivolumab then ipilimumab (arm A) or the reverse (arm B). Repertoires were generated with immunoSEQ multiplex PCR, while TCRdb's copy carries only in-frame clones and drops some. This sample has about 13,000 clones, with over 20% found just once. Sequenced material: tumor tissue (inferred from file names), taken from a patient given nivolumab and ipilimumab in sequence. The clonotype originates from a human donor with melanoma.

The CDR3 DNA is TGCGCCAGCAGCTCCCGGGCGGTACAAGAGACCCAGTACTTC. This codes for CASSSRAVQETQYF. The J gene is TRBJ2-5, the V gene TRBV5-1; D gene uncertain. The length of the CDR3 is 14 residues. Germline V lookup: CDR1 SGHRS, CDR2 YFSETQ. V was cut by 3 bases and J by 2 bases, with 11 bases left in between.